This is a list of T cell receptor beta chains from one sample in a study of cytomegalovirus exposure and HLA in healthy donors. Libraries were prepared by immunoSEQ multiplex PCR; TCRdb keeps only in-frame clonotypes and omits some of them. The sample yields 20,000 to 30,000 clones, 70% seen once. Input material: PBMCs. The receptors shown here come from a woman in her forties or fifties in good health and CMV-seronegative. The CDR3 runs from the conserved cysteine through the conserved F or W. Clone size, where shown, is once, few, many, or a class for clones that have expanded.

CASIRSGEQYF	NA	TRBV2	TRBJ2-7
CASSLDRGPEAFF	few	TRBV5-4	TRBJ1-1
CASSPDRGVQFF	NA	TRBV6-5	TRBJ2-1
CASSLVLAGQNEQFF	few	TRBV5-1	TRBJ2-1
CASSPGPGYNEQFF	NA	TRBV7-7	TRBJ2-1
CASGFAGDQPQHF	NA	TRBV12-5	TRBJ1-5
CASSLAGYDYTF	NA	TRBV5-1	TRBJ1-2
CASIKTGGTEAFF	NA	TRBV6-5	TRBJ1-1
CSVGQGGSGNTIYF	few	TRBV29-1	TRBJ1-3
CASSADNYGYTF	NA	TRBV5-1	TRBJ1-2
CASSRGASSYNEQFF	NA	TRBV27	TRBJ2-1
CASSVGAGGGEQFF	NA	TRBV9	TRBJ2-1
CSVDNRDNYGYTF	NA	TRBV29-1	TRBJ1-2
CASSLEGQGWRQPQHF	NA	TRBV5-1	TRBJ1-5
CSVSLTGKNTEAFF	NA	TRBV29-1	TRBJ1-1
CASSQGEGGQTYEQYF	NA	TRBV4-1	TRBJ2-7
CASSLLVQGSYTF	NA	TRBV28	TRBJ1-2
CASSQSYEQYF	NA	TRBV6-6	TRBJ2-7
CASRSQGGDTEAFF	once	TRBV28	TRBJ1-1
CASRSGEKLFF	once	TRBV25-1	TRBJ1-4
CSVETAGRNTIYF	few	TRBV29-1	TRBJ1-3
CASSLAGTGNEQFF	NA	TRBV7-9	TRBJ2-1
CASSYPDRGRQPQHF	NA	TRBV6-6	TRBJ1-5
CASSLEPGHTYEQYF	NA	TRBV28	TRBJ2-7
CASSISGNTGELFF	NA	TRBV19	TRBJ2-2
CASSQEEYGMAFF	few	TRBV5-4	TRBJ1-1
CASSAGRDPSPLHF	NA	TRBV11-2	TRBJ1-6
CASSYGGYRDTEAFF	few	TRBV6-5	TRBJ1-1
CASSLVPGGITEAFF	NA	TRBV7-9	TRBJ1-1
CASSFLAGVGQFF	NA	TRBV5-6	TRBJ2-1
CASSPADSSYEQYF	NA	TRBV18	TRBJ2-7
CASSSSGGTYEQYF	NA	TRBV5-1	TRBJ2-7
CASSHTAGGTEAFF	NA	TRBV5-1	TRBJ1-1
CASSFDRDSSGANVLTF	NA	TRBV5-6	TRBJ2-6
CASSRDRTNYGYTF	NA	TRBV4-2	TRBJ1-2
CASSLVQDGGYTF	NA	TRBV5-1	TRBJ1-2
CASSESVRVDYGYTF	few	TRBV10-2	TRBJ1-2
CASSSGEAGYTF	NA	TRBV11-2	TRBJ1-2
CASSSTPTGTGELFF	NA	TRBV10-1	TRBJ2-2
CASSLARGSNEQFF	NA	TRBV7-6	TRBJ2-1
CASSVEGLRGVGFNSPLHF	NA	TRBV9	TRBJ1-6
CASSSDRDNSPLHF	few	TRBV6-6	TRBJ1-6
CASSRRGNQPQHF	few	TRBV28	TRBJ1-5
CASSYGRDRSTDTQYF	NA	TRBV5-1	TRBJ2-3
CSVEGLAVSYNEQFF	NA	TRBV29-1	TRBJ2-1
CASSYSRQGWYGYTF	NA	TRBV6-5	TRBJ1-2
CASRGRDNEQFF	NA	TRBV7-3	TRBJ2-1
CASSFGQGREAFF	NA	TRBV5-1	TRBJ1-1
CSVGGGGGYGYTF	NA	TRBV29-1	TRBJ1-2
CATLGQGLVEQFF	few	TRBV6-5	TRBJ2-1
CASKGPGQGPYEQYF	once	TRBV2	TRBJ2-7
CASGHIMNTGELFF	NA	TRBV28	TRBJ2-2
CASSGNNNQPQHF	few	TRBV6-5	TRBJ1-5
CASSQTPRLEQSGELFF	few	TRBV4-1	TRBJ2-2
CASSLSGAYNEQFF	NA	TRBV5-4	TRBJ2-1